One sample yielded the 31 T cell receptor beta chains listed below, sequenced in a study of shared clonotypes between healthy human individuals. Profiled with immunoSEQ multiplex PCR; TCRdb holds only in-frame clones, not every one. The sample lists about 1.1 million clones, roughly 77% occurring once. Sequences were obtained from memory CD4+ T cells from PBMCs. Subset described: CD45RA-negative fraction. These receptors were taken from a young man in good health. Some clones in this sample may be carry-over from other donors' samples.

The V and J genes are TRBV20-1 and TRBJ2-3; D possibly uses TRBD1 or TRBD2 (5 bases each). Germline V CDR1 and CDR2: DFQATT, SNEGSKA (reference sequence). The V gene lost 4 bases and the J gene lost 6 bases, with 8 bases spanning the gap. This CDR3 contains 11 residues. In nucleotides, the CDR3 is TGCAGTGCTAAATGGGGGGATACGCAGTATTTT. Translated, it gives CSAKWGDTQYF.

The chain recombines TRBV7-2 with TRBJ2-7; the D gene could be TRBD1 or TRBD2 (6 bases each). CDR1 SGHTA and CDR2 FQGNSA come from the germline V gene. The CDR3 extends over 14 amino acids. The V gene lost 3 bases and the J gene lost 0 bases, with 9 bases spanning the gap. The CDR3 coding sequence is TGTGCCAGCAGCTTCGGGGGCAACTCCTACGAGCAGTACTTC. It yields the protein CASSFGGNSYEQYF.

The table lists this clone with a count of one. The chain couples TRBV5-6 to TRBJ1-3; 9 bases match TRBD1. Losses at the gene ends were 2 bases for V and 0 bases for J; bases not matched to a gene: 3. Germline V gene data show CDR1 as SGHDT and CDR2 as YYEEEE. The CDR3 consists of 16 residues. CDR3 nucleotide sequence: TGTGCCAGCAGCTTTGGGACAGGGATCTCTGGAAACACCATATATTTT. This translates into CASSFGTGISGNTIYF.

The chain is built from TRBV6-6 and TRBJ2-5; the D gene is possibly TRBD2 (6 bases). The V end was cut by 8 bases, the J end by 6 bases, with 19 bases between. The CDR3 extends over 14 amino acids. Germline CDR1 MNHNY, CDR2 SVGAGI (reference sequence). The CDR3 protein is CASRVTRQYQTQYF. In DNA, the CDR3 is TGTGCCAGCCGGGTGACTAGACAGTACCAGACCCAGTACTTC.

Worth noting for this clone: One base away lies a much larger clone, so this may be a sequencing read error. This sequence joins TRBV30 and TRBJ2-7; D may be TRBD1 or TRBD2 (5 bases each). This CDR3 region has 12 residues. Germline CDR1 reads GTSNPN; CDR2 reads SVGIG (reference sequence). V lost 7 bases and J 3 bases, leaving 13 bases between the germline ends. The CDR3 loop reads CAFHRDGYEQYF. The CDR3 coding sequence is TGTGCCTTCCACCGGGACGGCTACGAGCAGTACTTC.

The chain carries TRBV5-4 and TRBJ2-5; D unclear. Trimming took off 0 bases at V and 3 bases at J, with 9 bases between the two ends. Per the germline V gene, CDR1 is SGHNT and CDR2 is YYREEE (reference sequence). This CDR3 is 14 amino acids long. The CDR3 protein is CASSLGNSKETQYF. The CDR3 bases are TGTGCCAGCAGCTTGGGAAACAGCAAAGAGACCCAGTACTTC.

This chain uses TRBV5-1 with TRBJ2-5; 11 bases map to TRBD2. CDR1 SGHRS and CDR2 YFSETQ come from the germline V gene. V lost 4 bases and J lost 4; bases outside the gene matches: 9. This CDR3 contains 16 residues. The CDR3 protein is CASSPPLAGGRETQYF. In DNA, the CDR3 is TGCGCCAGCAGCCCGCCGTTAGCGGGAGGGAGAGAGACCCAGTACTTC.

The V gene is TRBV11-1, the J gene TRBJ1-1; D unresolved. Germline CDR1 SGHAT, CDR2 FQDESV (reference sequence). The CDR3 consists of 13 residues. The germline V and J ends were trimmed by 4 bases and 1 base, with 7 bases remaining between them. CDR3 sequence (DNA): TGTGCCAGCAGCTCGAGCAAGAACACTGAAGCTTTCTTT. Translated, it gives CASSSSKNTEAFF.

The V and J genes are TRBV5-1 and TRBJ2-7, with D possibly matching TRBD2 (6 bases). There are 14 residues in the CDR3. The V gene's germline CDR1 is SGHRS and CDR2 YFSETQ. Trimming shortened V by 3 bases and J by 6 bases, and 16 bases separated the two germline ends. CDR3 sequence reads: CASSWTSGLPEQYF. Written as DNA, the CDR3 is TGCGCCAGCAGCTGGACCTCGGGACTTCCCGAGCAGTACTTC.

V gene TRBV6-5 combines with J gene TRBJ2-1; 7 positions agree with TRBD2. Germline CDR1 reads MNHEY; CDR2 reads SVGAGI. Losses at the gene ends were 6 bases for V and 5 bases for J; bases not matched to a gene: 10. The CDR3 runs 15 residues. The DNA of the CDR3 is TGTGCCAGCAGCCTCCGGGACTACCAGGACAATGAGCAGTTCTTC. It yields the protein CASSLRDYQDNEQFF.

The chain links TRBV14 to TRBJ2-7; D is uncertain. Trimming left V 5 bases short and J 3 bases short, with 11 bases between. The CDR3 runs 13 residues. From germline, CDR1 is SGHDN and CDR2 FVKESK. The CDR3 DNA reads TGTGCCAGCAGCAATCGTCCATTCTACGAGCAGTACTTC. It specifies CASSNRPFYEQYF.

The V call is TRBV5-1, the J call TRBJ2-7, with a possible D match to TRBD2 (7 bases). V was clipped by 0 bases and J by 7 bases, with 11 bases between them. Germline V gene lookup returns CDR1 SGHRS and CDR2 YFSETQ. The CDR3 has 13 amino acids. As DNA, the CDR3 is TGCGCCAGCAGCTTGGTGGGGGGGCAGGAGCAGTACTTC. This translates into CASSLVGGQEQYF.

As DNA, the CDR3 is TGTGCCAGTAGTATTAGTCAGGTTAGGGGGGAGCTGTTTTTT. This codes for CASSISQVRGELFF. The chain links TRBV19 to TRBJ2-2, with no clear D. This CDR3 has 14 amino acids. Per the germline V gene, CDR1 is LNHDA and CDR2 is SQIVND (reference sequence). V lost 3 bases, J lost 8 bases, and 13 bases lay in between. The full variable domain, its missing parts supplied by reference TRBV19 and TRBJ2-2, is DGGITQSPKYLFRKEGQNVTLSCEQNLNHDAMYWYRQDPGQGLRLIYYSQIVNDFQKGDIAEGYSVSREKKESFPLTVTSAQKNPTAFYLCASSISQVRGELFFGEGSRLTVL.

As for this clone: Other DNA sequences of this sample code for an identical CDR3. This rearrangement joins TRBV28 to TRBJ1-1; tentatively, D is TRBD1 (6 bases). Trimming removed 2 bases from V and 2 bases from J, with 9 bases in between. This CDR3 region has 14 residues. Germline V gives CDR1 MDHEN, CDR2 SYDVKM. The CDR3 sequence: CASSLTQGNTEAFF. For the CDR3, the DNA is TGTGCCAGCAGTTTAACACAGGGAAACACTGAAGCTTTCTTT.

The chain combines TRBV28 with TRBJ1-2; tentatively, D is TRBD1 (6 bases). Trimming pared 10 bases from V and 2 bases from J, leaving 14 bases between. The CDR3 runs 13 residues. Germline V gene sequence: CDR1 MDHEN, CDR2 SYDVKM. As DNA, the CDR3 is TGTGCCACCAAACTGACAGGAAACTATGGCTACACCTTC. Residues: CATKLTGNYGYTF.

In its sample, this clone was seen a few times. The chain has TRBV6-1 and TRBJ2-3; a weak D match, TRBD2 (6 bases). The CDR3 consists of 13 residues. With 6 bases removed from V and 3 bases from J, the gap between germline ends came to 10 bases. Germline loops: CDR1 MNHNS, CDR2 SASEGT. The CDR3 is CASRSGTTDTQYF. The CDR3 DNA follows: TGTGCCAGCAGGTCGGGGACTACAGATACGCAGTATTTT.

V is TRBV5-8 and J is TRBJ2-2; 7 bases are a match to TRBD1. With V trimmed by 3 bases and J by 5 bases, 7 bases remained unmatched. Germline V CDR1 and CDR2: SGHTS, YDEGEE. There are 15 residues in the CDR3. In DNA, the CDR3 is TGTGCCAGCAGCTCTCAGCTGACAGGGACCGGGGAGCTGTTTTTT. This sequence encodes CASSSQLTGTGELFF. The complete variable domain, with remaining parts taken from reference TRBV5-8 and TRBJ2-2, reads EAGVTQSPTHLIKTRGQQATLRCSPISGHTSVYWYQQALGLGLQFLLWYDEGEERNRGNFPPRFSGRQFPNYSSELNVNALELEDSALYLCASSSQLTGTGELFFGEGSRLTVL.

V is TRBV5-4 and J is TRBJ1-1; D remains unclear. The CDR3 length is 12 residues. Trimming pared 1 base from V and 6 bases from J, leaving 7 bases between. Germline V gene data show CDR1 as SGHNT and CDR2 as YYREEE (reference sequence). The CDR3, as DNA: TGTGCCAGCAGCTTGAACGGGGCTGAAGCTTTCTTT. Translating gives CASSLNGAEAFF.

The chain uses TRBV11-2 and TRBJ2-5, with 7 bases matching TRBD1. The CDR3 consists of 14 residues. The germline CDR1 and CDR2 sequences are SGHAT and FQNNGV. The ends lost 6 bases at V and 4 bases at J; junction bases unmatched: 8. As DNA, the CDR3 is TGTGCCAGCAGTCCCACAGGGGTCGGAGAGACCCAGTACTTC. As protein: CASSPTGVGETQYF.

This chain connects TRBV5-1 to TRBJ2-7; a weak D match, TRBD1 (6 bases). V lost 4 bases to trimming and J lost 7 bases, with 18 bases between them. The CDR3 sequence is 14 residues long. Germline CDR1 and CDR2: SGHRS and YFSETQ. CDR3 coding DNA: TGCGCCAGCAGCCCCGGGACAAGGTTGGGGGAGCAGTACTTC. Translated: CASSPGTRLGEQYF.

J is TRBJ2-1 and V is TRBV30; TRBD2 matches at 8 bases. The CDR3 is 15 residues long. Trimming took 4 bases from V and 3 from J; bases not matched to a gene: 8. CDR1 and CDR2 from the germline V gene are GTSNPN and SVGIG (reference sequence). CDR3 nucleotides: TGTGCCTGGATTGCGGGGGGATTCTTCTACAATGAGCAGTTCTTC. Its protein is CAWIAGGFFYNEQFF.

CDR3 amino acids: CASISRRGSTDTQYF. In DNA, the CDR3 is TGTGCCAGCATCAGTAGGCGGGGAAGCACAGATACGCAGTATTTT. The rearrangement joins TRBV27 to TRBJ2-3; D is perhaps TRBD2 (6 bases). The V end lost 7 bases, the J end lost 0 bases, and 14 bases lay between the germline ends. Germline CDR1 and CDR2: MNHEY and SMNVEV (reference sequence). The CDR3 runs to 15 residues.

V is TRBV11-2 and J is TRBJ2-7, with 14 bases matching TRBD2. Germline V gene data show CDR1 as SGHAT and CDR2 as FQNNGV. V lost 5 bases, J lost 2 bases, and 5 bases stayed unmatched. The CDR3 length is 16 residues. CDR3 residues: CASSAGGLAGAYEQYF. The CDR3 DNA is TGTGCCAGCAGCGCAGGGGGACTAGCGGGAGCCTACGAGCAGTACTTC. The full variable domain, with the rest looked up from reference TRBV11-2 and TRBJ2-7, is EAGVAQSPRYKIIEKRQSVAFWCNPISGHATLYWYQQILGQGPKLLIQFQNNGVVDDSQLPKDRFSAERLKGVDSTLKIQPAKLEDSAVYLCASSAGGLAGAYEQYFGPGTRLTVT.

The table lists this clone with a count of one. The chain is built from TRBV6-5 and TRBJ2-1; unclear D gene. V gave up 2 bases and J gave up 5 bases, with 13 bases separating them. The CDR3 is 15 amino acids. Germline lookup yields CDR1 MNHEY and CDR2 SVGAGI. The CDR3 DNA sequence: TGTGCCAGCAGTTACATAGGTAGAGCTAACAATGAGCAGTTCTTC. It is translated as CASSYIGRANNEQFF.

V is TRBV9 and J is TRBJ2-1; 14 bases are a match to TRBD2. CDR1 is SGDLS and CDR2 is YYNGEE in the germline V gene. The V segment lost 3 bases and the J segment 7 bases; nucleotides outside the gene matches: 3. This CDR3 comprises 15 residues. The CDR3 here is CASSGGLAGANEQFF. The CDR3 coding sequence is TGTGCCAGCAGCGGGGGACTAGCGGGAGCAAATGAGCAGTTCTTC.

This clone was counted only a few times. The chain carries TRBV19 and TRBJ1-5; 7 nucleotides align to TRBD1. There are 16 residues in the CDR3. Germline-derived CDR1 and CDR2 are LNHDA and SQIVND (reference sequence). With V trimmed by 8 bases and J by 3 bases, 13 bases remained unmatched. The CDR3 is CASSPVRDRINQPQHF. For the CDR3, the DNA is TGTGCCAGTTCACCAGTCCGGGACAGAATCAATCAGCCCCAGCATTTT.

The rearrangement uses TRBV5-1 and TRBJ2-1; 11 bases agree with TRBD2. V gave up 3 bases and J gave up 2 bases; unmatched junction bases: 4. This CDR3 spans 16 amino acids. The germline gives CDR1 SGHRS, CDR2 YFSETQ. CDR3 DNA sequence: TGCGCCAGCAGCTCGATTAGCGGGAGGGCCTACAATGAGCAGTTCTTC. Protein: CASSSISGRAYNEQFF.

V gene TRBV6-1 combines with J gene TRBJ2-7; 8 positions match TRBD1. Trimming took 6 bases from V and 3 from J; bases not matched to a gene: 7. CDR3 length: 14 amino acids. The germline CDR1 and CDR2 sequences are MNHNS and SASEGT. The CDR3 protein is CASRGIQGGYEQYF. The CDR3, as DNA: TGTGCCAGCAGGGGAATACAGGGGGGCTACGAGCAGTACTTC.

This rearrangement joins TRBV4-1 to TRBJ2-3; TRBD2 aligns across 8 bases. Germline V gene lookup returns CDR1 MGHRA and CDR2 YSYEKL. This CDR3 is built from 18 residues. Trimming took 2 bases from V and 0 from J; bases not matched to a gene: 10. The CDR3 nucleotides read TGCGCCAGCAGCCAACGGTGGGGTAGCGGGATTAGCACAGATACGCAGTATTTT. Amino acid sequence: CASSQRWGSGISTDTQYF.

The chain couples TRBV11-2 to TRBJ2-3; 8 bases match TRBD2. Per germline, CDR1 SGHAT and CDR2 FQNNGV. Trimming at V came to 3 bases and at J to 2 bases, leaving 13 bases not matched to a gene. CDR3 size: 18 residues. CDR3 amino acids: CASSFFGAGEGHTDTQYF. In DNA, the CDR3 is TGTGCCAGCAGCTTCTTCGGAGCGGGAGAGGGCCACACAGATACGCAGTATTTT.

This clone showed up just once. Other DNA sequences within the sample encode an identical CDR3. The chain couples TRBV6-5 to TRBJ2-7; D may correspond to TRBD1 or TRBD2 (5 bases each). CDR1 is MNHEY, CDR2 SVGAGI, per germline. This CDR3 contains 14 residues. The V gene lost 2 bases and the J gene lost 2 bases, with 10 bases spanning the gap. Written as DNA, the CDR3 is TGTGCCAGCAGTTACAGGGACGGGACCTACGAGCAGTACTTC. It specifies CASSYRDGTYEQYF.